The clone carrying this T cell receptor beta chain was detected many times. This sample is part of a study of spatial heterogeneity in lung cancer. TCRdb re-called the 5' RACE reads with MiXCR, one entry per CDR3 protein. The table records over 6,000 distinct CDR3 sequences, 5.4% of them present only once. The time point is: sample taken at primary tumor resection. Material for sequencing was whole RNA from tumor, nontumor lung or frozen PBMC, left unsorted. J was trimmed by 6 bases and V by 7 bases; bases with no gene match: 5. The germline V gene has CDR1 SQVTM and CDR2 ANQGSEA. There are 11 residues in the CDR3.

The sequencing here drew on PBMCs, taken at surgery. The source of this sequence is a male donor with early-stage non-small cell lung cancer. This chain links TRBV29-1 with TRBJ2-7; TRBD1 agrees at 8 bases. The CDR3, as DNA: TGCAGCGCCGGACAGGGAGGCGAGCAGTACTTC. Its translation is CSAGQGGEQYF.